The 8 T cell receptor beta chains in this list originate from one sample, sequenced in a study of blood T cell repertoires in COVID-19. Generated by immunoSEQ multiplex PCR, the TCRdb table keeps only in-frame clones and is missing some. The repertoire holds tens of thousands of clones, roughly 73% seen once, with roughly 14% in the top ten. The specimen was peripheral blood. Every receptor here comes from an elderly man with active or convalescent COVID-19.

The gene calls are TRBV18 and TRBJ2-2; maybe TRBD1 (6 bases). Germline V CDR1 and CDR2: KGHSH, LQKENI. The CDR3 has 13 residues. V dropped 2 bases and J dropped 6 bases, with 7 bases sitting between them. Written as DNA, the CDR3 is TGTGCCAGCTCACCAACAGGGTCCGGGGAGCTGTTTTTT. This sequence encodes CASSPTGSGELFF.

V is TRBV7-9 and J is TRBJ2-1; TRBD1 agrees at 9 bases. CDR1 is SEHNR, CDR2 FQNEAQ, per germline (reference sequence). J was trimmed by 2 bases and V by 7 bases; bases with no gene match: 3. CDR3 size: 14 residues. The CDR3 region is CASTGQGTYNEQFF. The CDR3 DNA follows: TGTGCCAGCACGGGACAGGGAACCTACAATGAGCAGTTCTTC. The full variable domain, completed using reference TRBV7-9 and TRBJ2-1, is DTGVSQNPRHKITKRGQNVTFRCDPISEHNRLYWYRQTLGQGPEFLTYFQNEAQLEKSRLLSDRFSAERPKGSFSTLEIQRTEQGDSAMYLCASTGQGTYNEQFFGPGTRLTVL.

This chain joins TRBV7-6 and TRBJ2-7; 7 bases are shared with TRBD1. This CDR3 has 15 residues. Germline CDR1 is SGHVS and CDR2 is FNYEAQ. V lost 5 bases and J lost 4; bases outside the gene matches: 11. CDR3 protein: CASSPEGAQLYEQYF. The CDR3 DNA sequence: TGTGCCAGCAGCCCCGAGGGGGCCCAACTATACGAGCAGTACTTC.

The chain couples TRBV7-9 to TRBJ2-1; tentative D call: TRBD2 (6 bases). Germline V gene sequence: CDR1 SEHNR, CDR2 FQNEAQ (reference sequence). This CDR3 comprises 17 residues. Trimming took 4 bases from V and 0 from J, leaving 16 bases between them. The CDR3 bases are TGTGCCAGCAGCTACGGAGACGGGAGATCCTCCTACAATGAGCAGTTCTTC. It codes for CASSYGDGRSSYNEQFF.

The V call is TRBV18, the J call TRBJ2-5; D perhaps matches TRBD1 (6 bases). Per germline, CDR1 KGHSH and CDR2 LQKENI. This CDR3 has 15 amino acids. V dropped 2 bases and J dropped 2 bases, with 12 bases sitting between them. The CDR3 protein is CASSPSDRKQETQYF. CDR3 coding DNA: TGTGCCAGCTCACCATCAGACAGGAAGCAAGAGACCCAGTACTTC. The variable domain in full, completed from reference TRBV18 and TRBJ2-5, reads NAGVMQNPRHLVRRRGQEARLRCSPMKGHSHVYWYRQLPEEGLKFMVYLQKENIIDESGMPKERFSAEFPKEGPSILRIQQVVRGDSAAYFCASSPSDRKQETQYFGPGTRLLVL.

The chain recombines TRBV11-2 with TRBJ1-5, with 11 nucleotides matching TRBD1. With V trimmed by 1 base and J by 5 bases, 1 base remained unmatched. The length of the CDR3 is 15 residues. Germline CDR1 and CDR2: SGHAT and FQNNGV. For the CDR3, the DNA is TGTGCCAGCAGCTTAGGGACAGGGGGCTATCAGCCCCAGCATTTT. It is translated as CASSLGTGGYQPQHF.

The chain combines TRBV21-1 with TRBJ2-3; the tabulated D call, TRBD2, remains unverified against the DNA. TRBV21-1 is termed a pseudogene. CDR3 size: 16 residues. The CDR3 protein is CASSSPKASDTDTQYF. The CDR3 DNA reads TGTGCCAGCAGCTCCCCAAAGGCTAGCGACACAGATACGCAGTATTTT.

V usage is TRBV6-5 and J usage is TRBJ2-1; 9 nucleotides agree with TRBD2. CDR1 is MNHEY and CDR2 is SVGAGI in the germline V gene. V gave up 4 bases and J gave up 7 bases; unmatched junction bases: 8. This CDR3 is built from 15 residues. The CDR3 sequence is CASSLAGERRNEQFF. CDR3 bases: TGTGCCAGCAGTTTAGCGGGAGAAAGGCGAAATGAGCAGTTCTTC.